This entry lists 32 T cell receptor beta chains sequenced from one sample in a study of blood T cell repertoires in COVID-19. Generated by immunoSEQ multiplex PCR, the TCRdb table keeps only in-frame clones and is missing some. The table records about 160,000 clones, approximately 84% of them present only once. Sequenced material: peripheral blood. These receptors originate from a woman older than 75 with acute or convalescent COVID-19.

V is TRBV29-1 and J is TRBJ1-1; D ambiguous. CDR1 SQVTM and CDR2 ANQGSEA come from the germline V gene. The V end was cut by 4 bases, the J end by 5 bases, with 14 bases between. This CDR3 is 13 amino acids long. CDR3 amino acids: CSVVSQSGTEAFF. CDR3 DNA sequence: TGCAGCGTTGTTTCTCAGTCGGGGACTGAAGCTTTCTTT.

V gene TRBV20-1 combines with J gene TRBJ1-4; the D gene is possibly TRBD1 (6 bases). From germline, CDR1 is DFQATT and CDR2 SNEGSKA (reference sequence). Deletions cut 6 bases from V and 16 bases from J, with 18 bases between. CDR3 length equals 11 residues. The CDR3 here is CSAVLDRLAFF. DNA of the CDR3: TGCAGTGCGGTGCTAGACAGGCTGGCGTTTTTT.

The chain combines TRBV15 with TRBJ1-2; TRBD1 might be the D (6 bases). V was pared by 2 bases and J by 4 bases, with 11 bases between. The germline V gene has CDR1 LNHNV and CDR2 YYDKDF (reference sequence). The CDR3 has 14 amino acids. This CDR3 reads CATSRSGQLYGYTF. In DNA, the CDR3 is TGTGCCACCAGCAGATCAGGACAGCTCTATGGCTACACCTTC.

This chain connects TRBV11-2 to TRBJ1-4, with TRBD1 matching over 7 bases. The V gene end was trimmed by 1 base and the J gene end by 3 bases; junction bases not matched to a gene: 11. The CDR3 spans 18 residues. In germline, CDR1 is SGHAT, CDR2 FQNNGV. CDR3 DNA: TGTGCCAGCAGCTTAGTAGGACCAATACAGGGGCCTAATGAAAAACTGTTTTTT. Residues: CASSLVGPIQGPNEKLFF.

The chain has TRBV6-5 and TRBJ1-2, with D unclear. The V and J ends lost 5 bases and 7 bases respectively, with 17 bases between them. The V gene's germline CDR1 is MNHEY and CDR2 SVGAGI. The CDR3 has 14 amino acids. The CDR3, as DNA: TGTGCCAGCAGTCCAACCGGGTGGGAGAGTGGCTACACCTTC. This sequence encodes CASSPTGWESGYTF.

This clone was seen only a few times. The chain has TRBV12-3 or TRBV12-4 and TRBJ2-1; D might be TRBD1 (5 bases). This CDR3 contains 12 residues. V was cut by 6 bases and J by 7 bases, with 10 bases left in between. The CDR3 spells CASRGPRNEQFF. CDR3 nucleotides: TGTGCCAGCAGGGGGCCTAGAAATGAGCAGTTCTTC.

This clone was detected only a few times. This chain uses TRBV7-2 with TRBJ2-7; D remains unclear. This CDR3 spans 14 amino acids. Germline V gives CDR1 SGHTA, CDR2 FQGNSA. Trimming took 1 base from V and 5 from J, leaving 12 bases between them. The CDR3 bases are TGTGCCAGCAGCTTAGAGGTGTGGGCTCACGAGCAGTACTTC. Its translation: CASSLEVWAHEQYF.

V is TRBV12-3 or TRBV12-4 and J is TRBJ2-3; perhaps TRBD2 as D (7 bases). V was pared by 6 bases and J by 9 bases, with 10 bases between. The CDR3 is 11 amino acids. CDR3 nucleotide sequence: TGTGCCAGCAGAAGGGGGGGGACGCAGTATTTT. This translates into CASRRGGTQYF.

This clone came up a few times. J is TRBJ1-5 and V is TRBV19; TRBD1 might be the D (6 bases). Germline loops: CDR1 LNHDA, CDR2 SQIVND (reference sequence). V lost 3 bases to trimming and J lost 0 bases, with 9 bases between them. The CDR3 has 15 residues. The CDR3 sequence: CASSIGQTSNQPQHF. The CDR3, as DNA: TGTGCCAGTAGTATTGGACAGACTAGCAATCAGCCCCAGCATTTT.

This sequence joins TRBV27 and TRBJ2-2, with D possibly matching TRBD2 (6 bases). Trimming cost V 2 bases and J 7 bases, with 14 bases left between them. The CDR3 totals 15 residues. CDR1 is MNHEY and CDR2 is SMNVEV in the germline V gene (reference sequence). The CDR3 bases are TGTGCCAGCAGTTTACTGAGGAGGGCGGGCGGGGAGCTGTTTTTT. Translation gives CASSLLRRAGGELFF.

The chain recombines TRBV6-5 with TRBJ1-3; tentatively, D is TRBD1 (5 bases). The CDR3 consists of 14 residues. Trimming pared 8 bases from V and 4 bases from J, leaving 15 bases between. Germline CDR1 reads MNHEY; CDR2 reads SVGAGI. The CDR3 DNA reads as TGTGCCAGCCGGTCCGCAGGGTTCGGAAACACCATATATTTT. Translated: CASRSAGFGNTIYF.

The gene calls are TRBV2 and TRBJ2-3, with 10 bases lining up with TRBD2. The germline gives CDR1 SNHLY, CDR2 FYNNEI. The CDR3 extends over 15 amino acids. Trimming cost V 8 bases and J 4 bases; bases outside gene matches: 9. In nucleotides, the CDR3 is TGTGCCAGCTCCCCTCGAGCGGGAGGGGCAGATACGCAGTATTTT. This translates into CASSPRAGGADTQYF.

V usage is TRBV13 and J usage is TRBJ2-7; 8 positions match TRBD2. Germline V gives CDR1 PRHDT, CDR2 FYEKMQ (reference sequence). Unmatched junction bases numbered 10, after V lost 6 bases and J lost 6 bases. The CDR3 has 14 residues. DNA for the CDR3: TGTGCCAGCAGGCGAACGGGAGGGCCAGGCGAGCAGTACTTC. Translated: CASRRTGGPGEQYF.

The genes are TRBV20-1 and TRBJ2-3, with 10 positions matching TRBD2. The J segment lost 5 bases and the V segment lost 3 bases, leaving 11 bases of the junction unmatched. The CDR3 runs to 16 residues. Germline-derived CDR1 and CDR2 are DFQATT and SNEGSKA (reference sequence). The CDR3 coding sequence is TGCAGTGCTAGTGAGGCTAGCGGGAGTGGTAGAGATACGCAGTATTTT. This codes for CSASEASGSGRDTQYF.

The genes are TRBV6-2 or TRBV6-3 and TRBJ2-1, with D possibly being TRBD2 (6 bases). V shed 4 bases and J shed 6 bases, with 16 bases lying between them. The CDR3 has 15 residues. Looked up from germline, CDR1 is MNHEY and CDR2 is SVGEGT. The CDR3 DNA is TGTGCCAGCAGTTCCCGGGACTTGGGTTTCAATGAGCAGTTCTTC. It codes for CASSSRDLGFNEQFF.

This clone has a single count. The rearrangement joins TRBV6-5 to TRBJ2-3; 8 nucleotides align to TRBD2. The CDR3 covers 14 residues. The germline CDR1 and CDR2 sequences are MNHEY and SVGAGI. The V segment lost 7 bases and the J segment 1 base; nucleotides outside the gene matches: 4. DNA for the CDR3: TGTGCCAGCAAAGGCGGGGGGCGCACAGATACGCAGTATTTT. Residues: CASKGGGRTDTQYF.

V and J are TRBV28 and TRBJ2-1; D possibly corresponds to TRBD1 (6 bases). The CDR3 has 16 residues. CDR1 and CDR2 from the germline V gene are MDHEN and SYDVKM. V lost 5 bases, J lost 6 bases, and 20 bases lay in between. The CDR3 nucleotides are TGTGCCAGCAGTCCCCCGACCCCAGTAGGGGGCAATGAGCAGTTCTTC. It is translated as CASSPPTPVGGNEQFF.

This clone came up once. This chain uses TRBV7-6 with TRBJ1-1; no clear D gene. The CDR3 sequence is 16 residues long. V lost 2 bases and J 0 bases, leaving 13 bases between the germline ends. Germline V gene data show CDR1 as SGHVS and CDR2 as FNYEAQ. The CDR3 DNA reads TGTGCCAGCAGCTTACGTTCCGCGAGCATGAACACTGAAGCTTTCTTT. Protein: CASSLRSASMNTEAFF.

This clone was counted only a few times. The gene calls are TRBV21-1 and TRBJ2-2; TRBD1, as called in the table, went unchecked against the DNA. TRBV21-1 is a known pseudogene. The CDR3 is 17 amino acids. The CDR3 nucleotides read TGTGCCAGCAGCCCTCTCAGGGGGCCCCCGAACACCGGGGAGCTGTTTTTT. Protein product: CASSPLRGPPNTGELFF.

This clone was recorded once. This chain uses TRBV2 with TRBJ1-5, with no clear D. CDR1 is SNHLY, CDR2 FYNNEI, per germline. The CDR3 is made up of 17 amino acids. V was shortened by 3 bases and J by 5 bases, with 20 bases between the two germline ends. The CDR3: CASSDNRDSGFYQPQHF. For the CDR3, the DNA is TGTGCCAGCAGTGATAACCGGGATTCGGGGTTCTATCAGCCCCAGCATTTT.

This clone was seen a few times. This CDR3 is CASSRDRAHF. CDR3 nucleotide sequence: TGTGCCAGCAGCCGGGACAGGGCGCATTTT. The chain is built from TRBV2 and TRBJ1-5; 9 bases map to TRBD1. J gave up 15 bases and V 6 bases, and 3 bases lay outside the gene matches. Germline CDR1 is SNHLY and CDR2 is FYNNEI. This CDR3 spans 10 amino acids.

J is TRBJ2-3 and V is TRBV6-4; 7 nucleotides align to TRBD2. This CDR3 has 14 residues. The V gene end was trimmed by 2 bases and the J gene end by 6 bases; junction bases not matched to a gene: 5. Germline V gives CDR1 MRHNA, CDR2 SNTAGT. Here the CDR3 reads CASSDIGEGDTQYF. The CDR3 DNA reads TGTGCCAGCAGTGACATAGGGGAGGGGGATACGCAGTATTTT.

The chain couples TRBV7-2 to TRBJ1-5; D might be TRBD1 (5 bases). From germline, CDR1 is SGHTA and CDR2 FQGNSA. Trimming removed 5 bases from V and 4 bases from J, with 9 bases in between. This CDR3 region has 13 residues. Written as DNA, the CDR3 is TGTGCCAGCAGCCGGACACGTAATCAGCCCCAGCATTTT. Residues: CASSRTRNQPQHF.

The chain combines TRBV5-1 with TRBJ1-2, with 8 bases aligning to TRBD1. The V gene's germline CDR1 is SGHRS and CDR2 YFSETQ. The CDR3 is made up of 14 amino acids. The ends lost 7 bases at V and 5 bases at J; junction bases unmatched: 10. This CDR3 reads CASGPDRAIYGYTF. The DNA for the CDR3 is TGCGCCAGCGGACCGGACAGGGCCATATATGGCTACACCTTC.

The chain is built from TRBV6-5 and TRBJ1-2, with D tentatively TRBD1 (5 bases). Germline V gene data show CDR1 as MNHEY and CDR2 as SVGAGI. The ends were cut back, 0 bases at V and 3 bases at J, with 14 bases in the middle. This CDR3 region has 16 residues. The CDR3, as DNA: TGTGCCAGCAGTTACTCGGACACCGTATGGGACTATGGCTACACCTTC. This gives the protein CASSYSDTVWDYGYTF.

CDR3 DNA sequence: TGCGCCAGCAGCTCGGGAACTAGCGGGAGCACAGATACGCAGTATTTT. Translated, it gives CASSSGTSGSTDTQYF. The chain uses TRBV5-1 and TRBJ2-3; 9 nucleotides align to TRBD2. The junction had 5 bases not matched to a gene; V was cut back by 3 bases and J by 0 bases. The CDR3 covers 16 residues. From germline, CDR1 is SGHRS and CDR2 YFSETQ.

The gene calls are TRBV11-2 and TRBJ2-2; the D is unclear. CDR1 SGHAT and CDR2 FQNNGV come from the germline V gene. The CDR3 contains 14 residues. Deletions cut 0 bases from V and 5 bases from J, with 7 bases between. This CDR3 reads CASSLDQMTGELFF. CDR3 nucleotide sequence: TGTGCCAGCAGCTTAGATCAAATGACCGGGGAGCTGTTTTTT. The complete variable domain, with remaining parts taken from reference TRBV11-2 and TRBJ2-2, reads EAGVAQSPRYKIIEKRQSVAFWCNPISGHATLYWYQQILGQGPKLLIQFQNNGVVDDSQLPKDRFSAERLKGVDSTLKIQPAKLEDSAVYLCASSLDQMTGELFFGEGSRLTVL.

This chain joins TRBV6-5 and TRBJ2-5; 11 bases line up with TRBD2. V shed 2 bases, J shed 0 bases, and the junction held 2 bases outside the gene matches. The V gene's germline CDR1 is MNHEY and CDR2 SVGAGI. There are 16 residues in the CDR3. The CDR3 loop is CASSYRLAGNQETQYF. In DNA, the CDR3 is TGTGCCAGCAGTTACCGACTAGCGGGAAACCAAGAGACCCAGTACTTC.

CDR3 sequence: CASSIWTGPPYEQYF. The CDR3 DNA reads TGTGCCAGTAGTATATGGACAGGCCCTCCCTACGAGCAGTACTTC. This rearrangement joins TRBV19 to TRBJ2-7; 7 bases line up with TRBD1. The CDR3 is 15 residues long. J gave up 2 bases and V 2 bases, and 6 bases lay outside the gene matches. CDR1 is LNHDA, CDR2 SQIVND, per germline (reference sequence). Filled out from reference TRBV19 and TRBJ2-7, the complete variable domain reads DGGITQSPKYLFRKEGQNVTLSCEQNLNHDAMYWYRQDPGQGLRLIYYSQIVNDFQKGDIAEGYSVSREKKESFPLTVTSAQKNPTAFYLCASSIWTGPPYEQYFGPGTRLTVT.

The rearrangement uses TRBV11-2 and TRBJ1-1, with D possibly being TRBD1 (5 bases). The V gene lost 5 bases and the J gene lost 0 bases, with 13 bases spanning the gap. The CDR3 has 15 residues. Germline CDR1 SGHAT, CDR2 FQNNGV. DNA for the CDR3: TGTGCCAGCAGCCCGCAGGGATTAATGAACACTGAAGCTTTCTTT. Amino acid sequence: CASSPQGLMNTEAFF.

The J gene is TRBJ2-3, the V gene TRBV28; D uncertain. This CDR3 has 15 residues. V shed 6 bases and J shed 0 bases, with 13 bases lying between them. Germline V CDR1 and CDR2: MDHEN, SYDVKM. CDR3 amino acids: CASSPSSPSTDTQYF. Written as DNA, the CDR3 is TGTGCCAGCAGCCCTAGTTCCCCAAGCACAGATACGCAGTATTTT.

The J gene is TRBJ2-1, the V gene TRBV5-1, with D possibly matching TRBD1 (6 bases). V was pared by 6 bases and J by 3 bases, with 16 bases between. The CDR3 covers 15 residues. Germline lookup yields CDR1 SGHRS and CDR2 YFSETQ. CDR3 amino acids: CASNKEGESYNEQFF. DNA for the CDR3: TGCGCCAGCAACAAAGAGGGGGAGAGCTACAATGAGCAGTTCTTC.